These 29 T cell receptor beta chains share one sample of origin, sequenced in a study of blood T cell repertoires in COVID-19. Clones were sequenced by immunoSEQ multiplex PCR, and TCRdb holds only the in-frame ones, with some missing. The table includes some 450,000 clones, roughly 89% detected once. The sequenced sample was peripheral blood. The receptor set was obtained from a man aged 18-30 years with COVID-19, enrolled during active disease.

CDR3 nucleotides: TGTGCCAGTAGGCCCCTAATCGAACCGAACACTGAAGCTTTCTTT. This sequence encodes CASRPLIEPNTEAFF. The gene calls are TRBV19 and TRBJ1-1; D remains unclear. CDR1 and CDR2 from the germline V gene are LNHDA and SQIVND (reference sequence). This CDR3 is built from 15 residues. The V end lost 6 bases, the J end lost 1 base, and 15 bases lay between the germline ends. The whole variable domain, remainder taken from reference TRBV19 and TRBJ1-1, is DGGITQSPKYLFRKEGQNVTLSCEQNLNHDAMYWYRQDPGQGLRLIYYSQIVNDFQKGDIAEGYSVSREKKESFPLTVTSAQKNPTAFYLCASRPLIEPNTEAFFGQGTRLTVV.

The V call is TRBV2, the J call TRBJ2-3; 11 positions agree with TRBD2. Germline lookup yields CDR1 SNHLY and CDR2 FYNNEI. CDR3 length: 14 amino acids. J lost 1 base, V lost 6 bases, and 0 bases had no gene match. CDR3 DNA: TGTGCCAGCAGGACTAGCGGGGGCACAGATACGCAGTATTTT. This translates into CASRTSGGTDTQYF.

The gene calls are TRBV5-1 and TRBJ1-2; 7 positions agree with TRBD1. Germline CDR1 is SGHRS and CDR2 is YFSETQ. The CDR3 is made up of 15 amino acids. J was trimmed by 2 bases and V by 0 bases; bases with no gene match: 4. The CDR3 DNA reads TGCGCCAGCAGCTTGGACAGGGGCTGGAACTATGGCTACACCTTC. It specifies CASSLDRGWNYGYTF. Together with reference TRBV5-1 and TRBJ1-2, the CDR3 gives the full variable domain: KAGVTQTPRYLIKTRGQQVTLSCSPISGHRSVSWYQQTPGQGLQFLFEYFSETQRNKGNFPGRFSGRQFSNSRSEMNVSTLELGDSALYLCASSLDRGWNYGYTFGSGTRLTVV.

The gene calls are TRBV7-2 and TRBJ1-1; D is possibly TRBD1 (5 bases). This CDR3 has 15 amino acids. Germline V gene lookup returns CDR1 SGHTA and CDR2 FQGNSA. Trimming pared 5 bases from V and 3 bases from J, leaving 16 bases between. CDR3 residues: CASSLKIRGDTEAFF. The CDR3 DNA reads TGTGCCAGCAGCCTCAAGATACGGGGGGACACTGAAGCTTTCTTT.

The chain uses TRBV30 and TRBJ2-1; 8 bases are shared with TRBD2. Per germline, CDR1 GTSNPN and CDR2 SVGIG (reference sequence). The CDR3 consists of 15 residues. V was clipped by 7 bases and J by 5 bases; unmatched bases: 13. The CDR3 sequence: CASSLYGTRDNEQFF. The CDR3 DNA is TGTGCCTCGTCGCTGTACGGGACTAGGGACAATGAGCAGTTCTTC.

V and J are TRBV10-3 and TRBJ2-7; 9 nucleotides match TRBD1. The CDR3 sequence is 15 residues long. Germline CDR1 and CDR2: ENHRY and SYGVKD. V shed 4 bases and J 7 bases; nucleotides not matched to a gene: 11. The CDR3 DNA reads as TGTGCCATCAGTGGAACCGGGACAGGGCGGGGAGAGCAGTACTTC. Translating gives CAISGTGTGRGEQYF.

V and J are TRBV9 and TRBJ2-5; 9 positions match TRBD2. Germline-derived CDR1 and CDR2 are SGDLS and YYNGEE. The ends lost 4 bases at V and 3 bases at J; junction bases unmatched: 10. The CDR3 is 16 amino acids. The CDR3 sequence is CASSPDTIAGEETQYF. The CDR3 DNA sequence: TGTGCCAGCAGCCCAGATACAATAGCGGGGGAAGAGACCCAGTACTTC.

The sample holds a few counts of this clone. Other DNA sequences in the sample encode the same CDR3. The chain employs TRBV7-9 and TRBJ1-1, with D perhaps matching TRBD1 (5 bases). The CDR3 runs 13 residues. V was cut by 3 bases and J by 1 base, with 6 bases left in between. Looked up from germline, CDR1 is SEHNR and CDR2 is FQNEAQ (reference sequence). The CDR3, as DNA: TGTGCCAGCAGCTTTCAGGGGAACACTGAAGCTTTCTTT. Translation: CASSFQGNTEAFF.

V is TRBV4-1 and J is TRBJ2-7; D possibly corresponds to TRBD1 (8 bases). Germline V gene data show CDR1 as MGHRA and CDR2 as YSYEKL. The CDR3 has 15 residues. V lost 1 base, J lost 2 bases, and 12 bases lay in between. In DNA form, the CDR3 reads TGCGCCAGCAGCCAAGTCACAGGGGGGGCCTACGAGCAGTACTTC. Its protein is CASSQVTGGAYEQYF.

The genes are TRBV15 and TRBJ1-5, with D hard to call. The CDR3 totals 13 residues. Germline V lookup: CDR1 LNHNV, CDR2 YYDKDF (reference sequence). Trimming stripped 3 bases from V and 5 bases from J, with 8 bases between. The CDR3 loop reads CATSSRSYQPQHF. The CDR3 coding sequence is TGTGCCACCAGCAGTCGTTCTTATCAGCCCCAGCATTTT.

This rearrangement joins TRBV11-2 to TRBJ1-6; maybe TRBD1 (6 bases). The CDR3 length is 16 residues. Trimming left V 0 bases short and J 6 bases short, with 12 bases between. Germline loops: CDR1 SGHAT, CDR2 FQNNGV. In DNA form, the CDR3 reads TGTGCCAGCAGCTTAGATGAGACAGGTCCTAATTCACCCCTCCACTTT. It translates to CASSLDETGPNSPLHF.

This clone was recorded at least ten times. The rearrangement uses TRBV7-9 and TRBJ1-2; D is unresolved. Germline CDR1 SEHNR, CDR2 FQNEAQ (reference sequence). V gave up 0 bases and J gave up 8 bases, with 4 bases separating them. The CDR3 runs to 11 residues. CDR3 DNA: TGTGCCAGCAGCTTAGCGGAGGGCTACACCTTC. This encodes CASSLAEGYTF.

The CDR3, as DNA: TGTGCCAGCAGACGGGGTCCTTACAATGAGCAGTTCTTC. Protein product: CASRRGPYNEQFF. The V call is TRBV12-3 or TRBV12-4, the J call TRBJ2-1, with TRBD2 as a possible D gene (5 bases). The ends were cut back, 6 bases at V and 4 bases at J, with 10 bases in the middle. This CDR3 region has 13 residues.

The V call is TRBV5-4, the J call TRBJ2-7, with 9 bases fitting TRBD1. The CDR3 consists of 15 residues. Per germline, CDR1 SGHNT and CDR2 YYREEE (reference sequence). With 0 bases clipped from V and 4 bases from J, the junction kept 5 bases outside the gene matches. CDR3 loop: CASSLETGGSYEQYF. The CDR3, as DNA: TGTGCCAGCAGCTTGGAAACAGGGGGCTCTTACGAGCAGTACTTC.

The chain is built from TRBV6-2 or TRBV6-3 and TRBJ2-7; 9 nucleotides agree with TRBD2. The CDR3 extends over 12 amino acids. From germline, CDR1 is MNHEY and CDR2 SVGEGT. Trimming at V came to 5 bases and at J to 6 bases, leaving 2 bases not matched to a gene. The CDR3 DNA sequence: TGTGCCAGCAGTAGCGGGAGGCTCGAGCAGTACTTC. It specifies CASSSGRLEQYF.

This clone occurred once. The V call is TRBV15, the J call TRBJ1-5; the match to TRBD1 covers 7 bases. The CDR3 length is 14 residues. From germline, CDR1 is LNHNV and CDR2 YYDKDF (reference sequence). The J segment lost 3 bases and the V segment lost 3 bases, leaving 2 bases of the junction unmatched. The CDR3, as DNA: TGTGCCACCAGCAGGGGACAGCCCAATCAGCCCCAGCATTTT. This encodes CATSRGQPNQPQHF.

CDR3: CASSESSNFQETQYF. CDR3 coding DNA: TGCGCCAGCAGTGAGTCTAGCAATTTCCAAGAGACCCAGTACTTC. This chain joins TRBV10-1 and TRBJ2-5; D is undetermined. Trimming pared 0 bases from V and 1 base from J, leaving 9 bases between. There are 15 residues in the CDR3. CDR1 and CDR2 from the germline V gene are WNHNN and SYGVQD (reference sequence).

The chain couples TRBV2 to TRBJ2-3, with D maybe TRBD2 (6 bases). V lost 8 bases, J lost 3 bases, and 9 bases lay in between. The CDR3 extends over 12 amino acids. CDR1 and CDR2 from the germline V gene are SNHLY and FYNNEI. DNA of the CDR3: TGTGCCAGCGGGGGGATGACAGATACGCAGTATTTT. The encoded protein is CASGGMTDTQYF. The full variable domain, with the rest looked up from reference TRBV2 and TRBJ2-3, is EPEVTQTPSHQVTQMGQEVILRCVPISNHLYFYWYRQILGQKVEFLVSFYNNEISEKSEIFDDQFSVERPDGSNFTLKIRSTKLEDSAMYFCASGGMTDTQYFGPGTRLTVL.

J is TRBJ2-6 and V is TRBV27, with 7 positions matching TRBD1. Germline-derived CDR1 and CDR2 are MNHEY and SMNVEV (reference sequence). V lost 6 bases to trimming and J lost 1 base; unmatched junction nucleotides: 6. CDR3 size: 16 residues. The CDR3 DNA reads as TGTGCCAGCAGCCGAACGACAGGGTCTGGGGCCAACGTCCTGACTTTC. It specifies CASSRTTGSGANVLTF. Variable domain in full (rest from reference TRBV27 and TRBJ2-6): EAQVTQNPRYLITVTGKKLTVTCSQNMNHEYMSWYRQDPGLGLRQIYYSMNVEVTDKGDVPEGYKVSRKEKRNFPLILESPSPNQTSLYFCASSRTTGSGANVLTFGAGSRLTVL.

The genes are TRBV3-1 (or the pseudogene TRBV3-2) and TRBJ1-2; 8 bases fit TRBD1. V trimming: 4 bases; J trimming: 8 bases; junction bases outside the gene matches: 12. The CDR3 consists of 15 residues. Germline V lookup: CDR1 LGHDT, CDR2 YNNKEL (reference sequence). This CDR3 is CASSPLSTGGKGYTF. CDR3 DNA: TGTGCCAGCAGCCCTCTCTCCACAGGGGGGAAGGGCTACACCTTC.

V gene TRBV27 combines with J gene TRBJ2-1; 8 positions match TRBD1. Trimming at V came to 2 bases and at J to 7 bases, leaving 7 bases not matched to a gene. CDR1 and CDR2 from the germline V gene are MNHEY and SMNVEV (reference sequence). This CDR3 region has 15 residues. The CDR3 region has the DNA TGTGCCAGCAGTTTAGCCGGGACAGGATCGAATGAGCAGTTCTTC. Its translation: CASSLAGTGSNEQFF.

This clone has only one observation. This chain links TRBV5-5 with TRBJ1-4; D remains unclear. The CDR3 sequence is 15 residues long. The germline CDR1 and CDR2 sequences are SGHKS and YYEKEE (reference sequence). The V end was cut by 2 bases, the J end by 8 bases, with 16 bases between. The CDR3 loop reads CASSFYGTGGEKLFF. The CDR3 DNA follows: TGTGCCAGCAGCTTTTATGGAACCGGAGGGGAAAAACTGTTTTTT.

The J gene is TRBJ2-1, the V gene TRBV4-2, with 10 bases matching TRBD1. Germline CDR1 LGHNA, CDR2 YNFKEQ. V dropped 1 base and J dropped 5; count of bases not matched to a gene: 2. The CDR3 length is 15 residues. The DNA for the CDR3 is TGTGCCAGCAGCCAAGCCGGGACAGGGGACAATGAGCAGTTCTTC. The encoded protein is CASSQAGTGDNEQFF.

The chain recombines TRBV5-4 with TRBJ2-1; 15 nucleotides align to TRBD2. V trimming: 4 bases; J trimming: 1 base; junction bases outside the gene matches: 9. The CDR3 is 19 amino acids. The germline gives CDR1 SGHNT, CDR2 YYREEE (reference sequence). The CDR3 region has the DNA TGTGCCAGCAGCCCAGGACTAGCGGGGGGGCGGGGTTCCTACAATGAGCAGTTCTTC. Translation gives CASSPGLAGGRGSYNEQFF.

This chain uses TRBV19 with TRBJ2-3, with a possible D match to TRBD2 (6 bases). From germline, CDR1 is LNHDA and CDR2 SQIVND (reference sequence). The germline V and J ends were trimmed by 3 bases and 7 bases, with 17 bases remaining between them. The CDR3 sequence is 15 residues long. CDR3 in amino acids: CASSIFTGSAYTQYF. Written as DNA, the CDR3 is TGTGCCAGTAGTATCTTTACCGGGAGTGCCTATACGCAGTATTTT.

The chain couples TRBV7-2 to TRBJ2-7; D might be TRBD2 (6 bases). Deletions cut 5 bases from V and 2 bases from J, with 25 bases between. This CDR3 has 18 amino acids. Germline assignment: CDR1 SGHTA and CDR2 FQGNSA. This CDR3 reads CASSPSPMGGPNPYEQYF. CDR3 sequence (DNA): TGTGCCAGCAGCCCTAGCCCCATGGGGGGACCCAATCCCTACGAGCAGTACTTC.

The chain couples TRBV19 to TRBJ2-1; 7 bases line up with TRBD2. The CDR3 sequence is 14 residues long. The V gene end was trimmed by 5 bases and the J gene end by 5 bases; junction bases not matched to a gene: 6. The V gene's germline CDR1 is LNHDA and CDR2 SQIVND (reference sequence). CDR3 residues: CASSRSGTNNEQFF. Written as DNA, the CDR3 is TGTGCCAGTAGTCGGTCGGGGACTAACAATGAGCAGTTCTTC.

In this sample, this clone turned up once. V usage is TRBV2 and J usage is TRBJ2-5, with 7 bases fitting TRBD2. The CDR3 extends over 13 amino acids. V lost 6 bases and J lost 3; bases outside the gene matches: 4. Germline-derived CDR1 and CDR2 are SNHLY and FYNNEI. The CDR3 sequence is CASRGGSKETQYF. The CDR3 coding sequence is TGTGCCAGCAGGGGGGGGAGCAAAGAGACCCAGTACTTC.

V and J are TRBV6-4 and TRBJ2-2; 8 bases line up with TRBD1. The CDR3 runs to 22 residues. V shed 2 bases and J 2 bases; nucleotides not matched to a gene: 22. Germline V lookup: CDR1 MRHNA, CDR2 SNTAGT. For the CDR3, the DNA is TGTGCCAGCAGTGACCCCGACGCAGGGACAGGCCACCCCGCGTTTAACACCGGGGAGCTGTTTTTT. Its translation: CASSDPDAGTGHPAFNTGELFF.